The sequence of this T cell receptor beta chain was determined in a study of blood T cell dynamics during melanoma immunotherapy. Study in general: First-line therapy was either pembrolizumab or nivolumab with ipilimumab for metastatic melanoma.

Regarding the study as a whole: At W3, later disease-control patients showed bifurcated PBMC repertoire changes, unlike progressors.

This clone was recorded once. Its antigen is not identified. Assay used: immunoSEQ multiplex PCR; TCRdb lists only in-frame clones, some missing. The sample has roughly 22,000 clones; around 88% are singletons. Regarding time point: pre-treatment baseline. Disease control meant complete response, partial response or stable disease at 12 weeks. No patient had earlier systemic cancer treatment, concurrent immunosuppressants, or another active cancer. Material: blood, obtained from a patient treated with checkpoint blockade. This receptor was identified in a human donor with melanoma.

The CDR3 reads CASSPEVGANEKLFF. As DNA, the CDR3 is TGTGCCAGCTCACCCGAAGTGGGGGCTAATGAAAAACTGTTTTTT. The chain combines TRBV18 with TRBJ1-4, with D possibly being TRBD1 (5 bases). The CDR3 totals 15 residues. Trimming cost V 3 bases and J 3 bases, with 11 bases left between them. Germline values: CDR1 KGHSH, CDR2 LQKENI.